Listed below are T cell receptor beta chains from one sample, sequenced in a study of cytomegalovirus exposure and HLA in healthy donors. Clones were sequenced by immunoSEQ multiplex PCR, and TCRdb holds only the in-frame ones, with some missing. The sample shows around 180,000 clones, 71% of them seen only once. The sample comprised PBMCs. These receptors came from a girl aged 5-17 years in good health and CMV-seronegative. Each CDR3 is given without its conserved first and last residue. Not all rows give a size; the values are once, few, many and, for expanded clones, a class.

j_call | clone_size | v_call | cdr3_aa
TRBJ1-2 | NA | TRBV6-5 | ASSVAAAYGYT
TRBJ2-1 | NA | TRBV7-6 | ASSLYGTGHSNEQF
TRBJ1-1 | NA | TRBV12-5 | ASGLVGGQYMNTEAF
TRBJ2-7 | NA | TRBV28 | ASLGRSPLQQY
TRBJ2-7 | NA | TRBV9 | ASSARGSTYEQY
TRBJ2-2 | NA | TRBV27 | ASVGVAGKNTGELF
TRBJ1-4 | NA | TRBV4-1 | ASSQGQGEKLF
TRBJ1-1 | few | TRBV5-1 | ASSLTGRTEAF
TRBJ2-3 | NA | TRBV9 | ASSVSHWATPNTDTQY
TRBJ2-2 | NA | TRBV5-6 | ASRGEPTGSTGELF
TRBJ1-5 | once | TRBV6-1 | ASSESTDSNQPQH
TRBJ2-1 | NA | TRBV21-1 | ASNHIRLYNEQF
TRBJ1-5 | once | TRBV9 | ASSAQGIGNQPQH
TRBJ1-4 | NA | TRBV23-1 | ASSHCDSGARGEKLF
TRBJ2-2 | NA | TRBV6-1 | ASRTGGPLAGELF
TRBJ1-6 | few | TRBV7-8 | ASSARGNSPLH
TRBJ2-5 | NA | TRBV11-2 | ASSYTGTKEETQY
TRBJ2-1 | NA | TRBV11-2 | ASSFPLGGIHNEQF
TRBJ1-1 | NA | TRBV29-1 | SVRGRGGAGAEAF
TRBJ1-1 | NA | TRBV6-6 | ASSYTRTLEAF
TRBJ2-1 | NA | TRBV7-7 | ASSLARGGQYNEQF
TRBJ2-7 | NA | TRBV10-3 | AISEGDREQY
TRBJ2-7 | NA | TRBV25-1 | ASSEGPGQGHEQY
TRBJ1-4 | NA | TRBV2 | ASSEAKGDSSATNEKLF
TRBJ1-5 | few | TRBV27 | ASSFGQGDQPQH
TRBJ1-6 | NA | TRBV2 | ASSGTSGGLIAIGPLH
TRBJ2-2 | NA | TRBV2 | ANTGGVINTGELF
TRBJ1-6 | NA | TRBV6-1 | ASITGTADSPLH
TRBJ2-7 | few | TRBV21-1 | ASSKKTQGCEQY
TRBJ2-7 | NA | TRBV27 | ASSLSVGLSYEQY
TRBJ2-3 | NA | TRBV10-2 | ASSELGSGATATQY
TRBJ2-7 | few | TRBV7-6 | ASSSKPLETKY
TRBJ1-3 | NA | TRBV4-1 | ASWGGASGNTIY
NA | NA | TRBV5-6 | ASSLEQDRFSYEQY
TRBJ1-2 | NA | TRBV10-3 | AISEQGDYGYT
TRBJ1-2 | NA | TRBV6-5 | ASRGQYYGYT
TRBJ1-4 | NA | TRBV9 | ASSVESGIPEKLF